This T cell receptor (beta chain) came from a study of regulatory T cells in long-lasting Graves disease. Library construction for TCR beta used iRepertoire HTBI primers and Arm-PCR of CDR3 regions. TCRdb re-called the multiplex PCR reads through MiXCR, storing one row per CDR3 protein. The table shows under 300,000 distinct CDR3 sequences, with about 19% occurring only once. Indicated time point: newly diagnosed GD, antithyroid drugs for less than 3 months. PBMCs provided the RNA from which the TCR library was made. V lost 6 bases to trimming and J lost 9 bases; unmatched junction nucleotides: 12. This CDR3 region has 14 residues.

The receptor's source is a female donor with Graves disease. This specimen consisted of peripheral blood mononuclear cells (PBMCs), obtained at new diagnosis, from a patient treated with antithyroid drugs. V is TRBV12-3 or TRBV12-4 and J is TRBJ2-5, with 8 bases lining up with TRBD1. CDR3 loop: CASRYDRGDGAQYF. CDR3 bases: TGTGCCAGCAGATACGACAGGGGCGACGGGGCCCAGTACTTC.